This T cell receptor (beta chain) is drawn from a study of T-cell memory formation after mild COVID-19. A few counts support this clonotype. CDR1 and CDR2 from the germline V gene are SGHRS and YFSETQ. V lost 4 bases to trimming and J lost 7 bases; unmatched junction nucleotides: 9. The CDR3 runs 15 residues. 5'RACE primed from the constant segment yielded TCR alpha and TCR beta cDNA libraries bearing sample barcodes and UMIs. One entry per CDR3 protein results from TCRdb running MiXCR on the 5' RACE reads. Among 550,000 to 700,000 distinct CDR3 sequences, roughly a sixth were seen once, and the ten largest hold about 8.6%.

V and J are TRBV5-1 and TRBJ2-2; the match to TRBD1 covers 8 bases. This TCR was recovered from an adult woman who had mild COVID-19 (a few samples of this study predate the infection). Cell type and time point are not known. The sequenced sample consisted of PBMCs or a T cell subset sorted from them (not recorded which). The CDR3 coding sequence is TGCGCCAGCAGCGTGCAGGGGGCGCGTAACGGGGAGCTGTTTTTT. Protein: CASSVQGARNGELFF.